This T cell receptor beta chain was documented in a study of T cells expressing NK-cell markers. Study details: Among eight sequenced donors, seven carried HCMV seropositivity while one was seronegative.

CDR3 length: 17 residues. From germline, CDR1 is SGHRS and CDR2 YFSETQ. Regarding this clonotype: Its cognate antigen is unknown.

Study-level points and caveats: Five or six donors showed dominant NKG2C+ clonotypes comprising roughly 1.0-7.5% of their CD8+ T cells.

TCRdb re-called the 5' RACE reads and gives one entry per CDR3 protein, without DNA. The sample spans about 160,000 distinct CDR3 sequences; the ten largest clones claim approximately 17%. This receptor was taken from a woman aged 18-70 years in good health. Material for sequencing was blood T cells: a sorted CD56 or NKG2C T cell subset, CD4+ or CD8+ T cells, or bulk PBMC T cells (not recorded which). The rearrangement uses TRBV5-1 and TRBJ2-7; as DNA is missing, the TRBD1 call by TCRdb cannot be tested. CDR3 sequence: CASSDPQGAMTSSEQYF.